This is a list of T cell receptor beta chains from one sample in a study of radiotherapy plus CTLA-4 blockade in lung cancer. TCRdb's copy holds only in-frame clones and misses some; the assay was immunoSEQ multiplex PCR. The table has fewer than 90,000 clones, around four fifths seen once; the top ten hold roughly 0.82%. This specimen consisted of peripheral blood, obtained from a patient treated with radiotherapy plus ipilimumab. The receptor source for this set is a human donor with non-small cell lung cancer who had stable disease on radiotherapy plus ipilimumab. Both conserved end residues are part of each CDR3. The order of the fields is J gene, V gene, clone size, D gene, CDR3 protein, CDR3 DNA. D genes are given only for firm matches. Clone size appears in some rows only: once, few, many, or a class for an expanded clone.

J: TRBJ2-7
V: TRBV6-5
size: .
D: .
CDR3: CASSYSTSYEQYF
DNA: TGTGCCAGCAGTTACTCGACCTCCTACGAGCAGTACTTC

J: TRBJ2-7
V: TRBV11-2
size: .
D: .
CDR3: CASSSPRVGLYEQYF
DNA: TGTGCCAGCAGCTCCCCCCGGGTGGGGCTCTACGAGCAGTACTTC

J: TRBJ1-6
V: TRBV5-1
size: .
D: .
CDR3: CASSLGIGGSNSPLHF
DNA: TGCGCCAGCAGCTTGGGGATCGGGGGATCCAATTCACCCCTCCACTTT

J: TRBJ1-4
V: TRBV7-2
size: once
D: TRBD1
CDR3: CASSLDGRTGAGEKLFF
DNA: TGTGCCAGCAGCTTAGACGGGAGGACAGGGGCAGGTGAAAAACTGTTTTTT

J: TRBJ1-1
V: TRBV28
size: .
D: .
CDR3: CATDGTATLGRAEAFF
DNA: TGTGCCACCGATGGGACCGCTACCTTGGGCAGAGCTGAAGCTTTCTTT

J: TRBJ1-2
V: TRBV5-1
size: .
D: .
CDR3: CASSSEGTPNYGYTF
DNA: TGCGCCAGCAGCTCGGAGGGGACACCCAACTATGGCTACACCTTC

J: TRBJ2-6
V: TRBV5-8
size: .
D: .
CDR3: CASIKWDSGANVLTF
DNA: TGTGCCAGCATCAAGTGGGACTCTGGGGCCAACGTCCTGACTTTC

J: TRBJ1-2
V: TRBV6-1
size: .
D: .
CDR3: CASRPPRGGYTF
DNA: TGTGCCAGCAGGCCTCCCAGGGGTGGCTACACCTTC

J: TRBJ1-4
V: TRBV10-2
size: .
D: .
CDR3: CASSEPGTNEKLFF
DNA: TGCGCCAGCAGTGAGCCAGGGACTAATGAAAAACTGTTTTTT

J: TRBJ2-2
V: TRBV6-5
size: .
D: .
CDR3: CASSYIQGTGELFF
DNA: TGTGCCAGCAGTTACATACAGGGCACCGGGGAGCTGTTTTTT

J: TRBJ1-6
V: TRBV5-4
size: .
D: .
CDR3: CASSLEIGINSPLHF
DNA: TGTGCCAGCAGCTTGGAGATTGGGATCAATTCACCCCTCCACTTT

J: TRBJ2-6
V: TRBV18
size: .
D: .
CDR3: CASSPQFGRSGANVLTF
DNA: TGTGCCAGCTCACCACAGTTCGGACGGTCTGGGGCCAACGTCCTGACTTTC

J: TRBJ2-1
V: TRBV7-4
size: .
D: .
CDR3: CASSLQGLAYNEQFF
DNA: TGTGCCAGCAGCTTACAGGGTCTCGCCTACAATGAGCAGTTCTTC

J: TRBJ1-1
V: TRBV11-2
size: .
D: .
CDR3: CASSLGAIAFF
DNA: TGTGCCAGCAGCTTAGGTGCCATAGCTTTCTTT

J: TRBJ2-2
V: TRBV11-2
size: .
D: .
CDR3: CASSPGVNTGELFF
DNA: TGTGCCAGCAGCCCCGGAGTCAACACCGGGGAGCTGTTTTTT